This TCR beta chain was captured by sequencing in a study of CD4 T cells in relation to SARS-CoV-2 and coronaviruses (dated by TCRdb to the early 2020s). Concerning the study at large: In the ViraFEST assay, PBMCs were cultured with antigen for less than eleven days, after which TCR beta CDR3s were sequenced to identify clonal expansions specific to the antigen. An HIV-1 Nef peptide pool or a no-peptide culture served as the negative reference condition. Shared crossreactive spike epitopes were mapped to their HLA restriction using patient-derived lymphoblastoid cell lines. The study assessed, at the TCR clonotype level, memory CD4+ T cell crossreactivity between SARS-CoV-2 and common cold coronavirus spike proteins. The Adaptive Biotechnologies TCR-sequencing kit was used to sequence samples from three pre-COVID donors and the naive versus memory experiments, whereas other data were Illumina-based. For other donors in the study, expansion assays were sequenced with a different, Illumina-based TCR-beta assay. Study-wide conclusions, independent of this receptor: Small numbers of patients and of tested TCRs were a limitation of the study. Crossreactivity analysis centred on spike protein, so crossreactivity against other viral proteins was not assessed. Because no donor provided both pre-pandemic and post-infection samples, tracing the source of pre-existing responses was limited. In roughly two thirds of donors, memory CD4+ clonotypes turned up that crossrecognized SARS-CoV-2 and at least one common cold coronavirus spike. Crossreactive clones showed significantly weaker SARS-CoV-2-driven expansion than monoreactive clones, consistent with antigenic imprinting.

Library construction relied on the immunoSEQ multiplex PCR assay. For the original study's pipeline: Preprocessing removed nonproductive sequences and CDR3s not starting with C, not ending with F or W, or shorter than 7 amino acids. Antigen-specific clonotypes were called with the MANAFEST web app on the basis of expansion relative to the reference and to other culture wells. A clone counted as positive if significantly expanded in 2 of 3 replicate wells versus the reference culture at FDR below 0.05. For a clone to be considered positive, significant expansion relative to all other tandem wells and an odds ratio above 5 were also required. After three terminal residues were trimmed from each end, CDR3 homology was quantified as pairwise Levenshtein distance using the stringdist R package. Held by TCRdb, this immuneACCESS table contains in-frame sequences only and omits some clones. Under half of the omission traces to an unresolved V gene where checked; the cause of the rest is unknown. V and J calls and clone size are given by that table; D and trimming were obtained from the DNA. Within this sample are 26,000 or so clones, with around 80% of them counted one time only. The ten largest clones represent 10% of the sample.

Remarks on this clone: Its cognate antigen has yet to be identified. Per-nucleotide qualities are absent, and no much larger clonotype sits a single base away.

V and J are truncated by 5 bases and 4 bases respectively, leaving an intervening sequence of 12 bases. The germline V gene (reference sequence) gives CDR1 as SEHNR and CDR2 as FQNEAQ. The CDR3 numbers 14 residues from cysteine through phenylalanine. Of the read, only the CDR3 DNA is kept; its 42 bases are in frame from base 1. CD4+ T cells from unexposed donors were collected before the COVID-19 pandemic (2011-2018). Following 10 days of culture, the EasySep CD4+ T cell isolation kit was used to isolate CD4+ T cells. As cell number allowed, CD4+ T cells from unexposed donors were tested for reactivity to SARS-CoV-2 S and N and to four common cold coronavirus spike pools. Each well held 1.5 million to 2.5 million PBMCs cultured in IMDM containing about 5% human AB serum and approximately 9 IU/ml IL-2. Half of the culture medium was replaced with fresh IL-2-containing medium on days 3 and 7. In general, every peptide culture condition was set up in three replicate wells. Leukapheresis product for the unexposed donors was purchased commercially. PBMCs were isolated from leukapheresis product or whole blood by Ficoll-Paque PLUS gradient centrifugation. PBMCs were either used fresh in the expansion assay or cryopreserved at -140 degrees C. The QIAamp Micro DNA Kit was used to extract genomic DNA from the CD4+ T cells.

This chain is built from TRBV7-9 and TRBJ1-5; the D gene is perhaps TRBD1, from 6 matching bases. This clonotype was sampled from a human donor in good health. Sequencing used CD4+ T cells from PBMCs, cultured in vitro. The CDR3 loop reads CASSSRDKNQPQHF. The DNA sequence is given as TGTGCCAGCAGCAGCCGGGACAAAAATCAGCCCCAGCATTTT.